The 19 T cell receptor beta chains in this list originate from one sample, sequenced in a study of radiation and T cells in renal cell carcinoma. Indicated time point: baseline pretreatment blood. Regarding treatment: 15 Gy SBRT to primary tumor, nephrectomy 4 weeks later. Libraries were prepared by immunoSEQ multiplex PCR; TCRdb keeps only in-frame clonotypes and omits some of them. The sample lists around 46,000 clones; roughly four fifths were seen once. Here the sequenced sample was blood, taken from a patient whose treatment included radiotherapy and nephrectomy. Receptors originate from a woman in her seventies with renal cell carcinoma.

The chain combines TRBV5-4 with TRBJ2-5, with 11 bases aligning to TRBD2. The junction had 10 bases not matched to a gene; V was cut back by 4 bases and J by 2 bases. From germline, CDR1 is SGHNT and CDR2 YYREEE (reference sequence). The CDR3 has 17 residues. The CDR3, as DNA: TGTGCCAGCAGCCGCTGGGGTAGCGGGGGGGCACAAGAGACCCAGTACTTC. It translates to CASSRWGSGGAQETQYF.

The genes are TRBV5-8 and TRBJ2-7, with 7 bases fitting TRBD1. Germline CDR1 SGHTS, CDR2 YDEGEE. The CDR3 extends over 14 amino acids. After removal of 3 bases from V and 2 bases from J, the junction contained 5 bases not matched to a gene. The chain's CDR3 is CASSSHRGPYEQYF. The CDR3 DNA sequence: TGTGCCAGCAGCTCCCACAGGGGACCCTACGAGCAGTACTTC.

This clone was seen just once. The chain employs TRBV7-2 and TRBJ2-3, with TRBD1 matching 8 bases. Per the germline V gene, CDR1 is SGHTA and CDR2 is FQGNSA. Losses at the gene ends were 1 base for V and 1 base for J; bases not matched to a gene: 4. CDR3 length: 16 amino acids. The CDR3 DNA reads TGTGCCAGCAGCTTAGTTGGGACAGGACGCACAGATACGCAGTATTTT. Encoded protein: CASSLVGTGRTDTQYF.

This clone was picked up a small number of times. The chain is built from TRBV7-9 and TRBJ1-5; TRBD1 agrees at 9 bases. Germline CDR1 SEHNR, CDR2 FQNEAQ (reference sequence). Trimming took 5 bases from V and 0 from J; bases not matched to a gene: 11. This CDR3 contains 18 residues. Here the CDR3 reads CASSGPGQGTYSNQPQHF. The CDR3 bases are TGTGCCAGCAGCGGACCGGGACAGGGTACCTATAGCAATCAGCCCCAGCATTTT.

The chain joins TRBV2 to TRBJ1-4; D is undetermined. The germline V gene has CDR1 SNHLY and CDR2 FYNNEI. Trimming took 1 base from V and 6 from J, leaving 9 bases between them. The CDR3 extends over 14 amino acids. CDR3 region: CASSEGGLDEKLFF. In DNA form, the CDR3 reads TGTGCCAGCAGTGAAGGAGGGTTGGATGAAAAACTGTTTTTT.

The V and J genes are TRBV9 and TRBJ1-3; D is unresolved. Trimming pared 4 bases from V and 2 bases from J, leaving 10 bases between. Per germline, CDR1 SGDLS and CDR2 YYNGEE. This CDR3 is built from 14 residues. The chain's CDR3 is CASSPRSAGNTIYF. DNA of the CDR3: TGTGCCAGCAGCCCGCGGTCCGCTGGAAACACCATATATTTT.

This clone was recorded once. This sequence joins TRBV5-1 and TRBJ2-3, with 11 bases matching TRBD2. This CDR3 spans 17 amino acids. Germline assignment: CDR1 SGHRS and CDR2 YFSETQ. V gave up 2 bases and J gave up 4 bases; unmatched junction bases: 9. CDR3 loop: CASSFQGTSGAADTQYF. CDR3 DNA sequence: TGCGCCAGCAGCTTCCAAGGGACTAGCGGAGCCGCAGATACGCAGTATTTT.

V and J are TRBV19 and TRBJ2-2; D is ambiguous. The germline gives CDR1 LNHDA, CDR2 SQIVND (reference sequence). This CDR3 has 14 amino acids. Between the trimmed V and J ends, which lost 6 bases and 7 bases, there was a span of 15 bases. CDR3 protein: CASSRSYGDGELFF. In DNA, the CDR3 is TGTGCCAGTAGCCGATCGTATGGGGACGGGGAGCTGTTTTTT.

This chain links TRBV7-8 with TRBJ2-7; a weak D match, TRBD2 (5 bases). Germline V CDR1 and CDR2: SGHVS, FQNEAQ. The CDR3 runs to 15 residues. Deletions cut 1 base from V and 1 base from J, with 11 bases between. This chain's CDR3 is CASSLGAAGSYEQYF. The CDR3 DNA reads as TGTGCCAGCAGCTTAGGAGCCGCGGGTTCCTACGAGCAGTACTTC.

The CDR3 DNA is TGTGCCAGCAGCGTCCTGGACGGGAACAATGAGCAGTTCTTC. Translation gives CASSVLDGNNEQFF. The V and J genes are TRBV9 and TRBJ2-1; D perhaps matches TRBD2 (5 bases). The CDR3 sequence is 14 residues long. V was trimmed by 2 bases and J by 5 bases, leaving 11 bases between them. Germline assignment: CDR1 SGDLS and CDR2 YYNGEE.

The CDR3 is CASSQEKLAGETDTQYF. CDR3 in DNA: TGTGCCAGCAGCCAAGAAAAACTAGCGGGAGAGACAGATACGCAGTATTTT. This rearrangement joins TRBV4-2 to TRBJ2-3, with 11 bases matching TRBD2. The CDR3 covers 17 residues. Per the germline V gene, CDR1 is LGHNA and CDR2 is YNFKEQ. V trimming: 0 bases; J trimming: 3 bases; junction bases outside the gene matches: 5.

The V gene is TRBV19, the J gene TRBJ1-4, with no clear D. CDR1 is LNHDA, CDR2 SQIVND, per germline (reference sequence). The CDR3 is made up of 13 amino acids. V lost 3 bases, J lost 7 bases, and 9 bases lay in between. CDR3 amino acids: CASSMALGEKLFF. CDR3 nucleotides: TGTGCCAGTAGTATGGCCCTGGGTGAAAAACTGTTTTTT.

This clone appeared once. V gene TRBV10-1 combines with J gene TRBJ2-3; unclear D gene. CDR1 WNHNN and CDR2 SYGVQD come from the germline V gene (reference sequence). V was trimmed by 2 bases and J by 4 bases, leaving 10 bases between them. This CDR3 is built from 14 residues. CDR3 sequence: CASSEDGLADTQYF. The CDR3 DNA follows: TGCGCCAGCAGTGAGGATGGTTTAGCAGATACGCAGTATTTT.

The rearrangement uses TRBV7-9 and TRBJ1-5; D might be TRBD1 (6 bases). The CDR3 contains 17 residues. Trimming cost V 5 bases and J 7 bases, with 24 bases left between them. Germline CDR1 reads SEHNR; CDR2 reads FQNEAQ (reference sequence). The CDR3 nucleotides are TGTGCCAGCAGCCGGGAATTACTTAGGGGGGGATCACAGCCCCAGCATTTT. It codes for CASSRELLRGGSQPQHF.

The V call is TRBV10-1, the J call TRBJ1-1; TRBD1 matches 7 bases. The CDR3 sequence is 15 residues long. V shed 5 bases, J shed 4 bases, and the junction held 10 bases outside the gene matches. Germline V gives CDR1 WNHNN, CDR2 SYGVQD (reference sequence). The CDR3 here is CASSSRQGRITEAFF. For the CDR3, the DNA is TGCGCCAGCAGTTCCAGACAGGGAAGAATCACTGAAGCTTTCTTT.

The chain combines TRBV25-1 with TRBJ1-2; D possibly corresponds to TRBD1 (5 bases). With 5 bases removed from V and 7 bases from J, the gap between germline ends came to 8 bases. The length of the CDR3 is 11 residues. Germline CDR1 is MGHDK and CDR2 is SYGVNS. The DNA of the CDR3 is TGTGCCAGCAGTCCCGGGGCTGGCTACACCTTC. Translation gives CASSPGAGYTF.

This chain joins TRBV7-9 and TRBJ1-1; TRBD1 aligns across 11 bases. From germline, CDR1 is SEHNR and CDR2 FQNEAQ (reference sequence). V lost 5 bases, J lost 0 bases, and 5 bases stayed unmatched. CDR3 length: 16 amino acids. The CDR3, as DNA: TGTGCCAGCAGCCAAGGACAGGGGGCCATGAACACTGAAGCTTTCTTT. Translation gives CASSQGQGAMNTEAFF. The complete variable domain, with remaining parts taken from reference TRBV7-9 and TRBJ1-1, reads DTGVSQNPRHKITKRGQNVTFRCDPISEHNRLYWYRQTLGQGPEFLTYFQNEAQLEKSRLLSDRFSAERPKGSFSTLEIQRTEQGDSAMYLCASSQGQGAMNTEAFFGQGTRLTVV.

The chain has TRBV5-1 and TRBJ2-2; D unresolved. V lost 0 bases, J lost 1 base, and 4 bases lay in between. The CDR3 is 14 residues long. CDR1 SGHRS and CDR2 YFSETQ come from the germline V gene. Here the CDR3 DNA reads TGCGCCAGCAGCTTGGGACAGAACACCGGGGAGCTGTTTTTT. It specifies CASSLGQNTGELFF. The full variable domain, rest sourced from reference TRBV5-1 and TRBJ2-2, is KAGVTQTPRYLIKTRGQQVTLSCSPISGHRSVSWYQQTPGQGLQFLFEYFSETQRNKGNFPGRFSGRQFSNSRSEMNVSTLELGDSALYLCASSLGQNTGELFFGEGSRLTVL.

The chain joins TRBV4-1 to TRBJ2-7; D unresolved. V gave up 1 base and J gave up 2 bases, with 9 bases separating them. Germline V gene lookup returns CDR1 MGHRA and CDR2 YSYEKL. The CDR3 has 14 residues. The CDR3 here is CASSQGLGTYEQYF. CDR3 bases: TGCGCCAGCAGCCAAGGTCTCGGTACCTACGAGCAGTACTTC.